Listed here is a single TCR beta chain. The antigen remains undetermined. Germline-derived CDR1 and CDR2 are SGHNT and YYREEE (reference sequence). V gave up 1 base and J gave up 2 bases, with 8 bases separating them. The CDR3 contains 14 residues. This entry belongs to a study of beta chain features in type 1 diabetes. The study's findings and limits: Moderate but significant shortening of TCRB CDR3s was recorded in all four CD4+ subsets from Type 1 diabetes patients.

Since all of the isolated RNA was reverse transcribed, expressed TCRB transcripts were what got sequenced. Some clones are missing from TCRdb's copy, which holds only in-frame ones; the method was immunoSEQ multiplex PCR. The sample lists about 16,000 clones, approximately 70% seen once, with approximately 0.8% in the top ten. The specimen was stem cell memory CD4+ T cells from blood. This chain connects TRBV5-4 to TRBJ2-3; D unclear. This clonotype was sampled from a young man with type 1 diabetes. CDR3 loop: CASSLWQNTDTQYF. The CDR3 DNA is TGTGCCAGCAGCTTGTGGCAAAACACAGATACGCAGTATTTT.